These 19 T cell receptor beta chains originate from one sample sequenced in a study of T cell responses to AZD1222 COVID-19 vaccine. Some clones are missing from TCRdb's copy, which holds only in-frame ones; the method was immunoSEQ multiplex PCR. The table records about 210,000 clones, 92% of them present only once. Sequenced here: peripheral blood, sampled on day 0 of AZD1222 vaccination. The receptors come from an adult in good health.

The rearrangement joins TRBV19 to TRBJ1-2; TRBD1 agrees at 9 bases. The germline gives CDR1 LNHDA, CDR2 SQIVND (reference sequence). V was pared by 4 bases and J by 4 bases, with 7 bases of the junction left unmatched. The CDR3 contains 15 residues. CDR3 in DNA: TGTGCCAGTAGTAAACCGGGACAGGGAGGCTATGGCTACACCTTC. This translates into CASSKPGQGGYGYTF.

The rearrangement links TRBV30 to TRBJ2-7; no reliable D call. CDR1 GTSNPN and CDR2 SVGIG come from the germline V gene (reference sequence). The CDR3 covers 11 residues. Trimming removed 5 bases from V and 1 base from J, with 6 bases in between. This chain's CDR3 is CAWRLSYEQYF. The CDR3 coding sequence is TGTGCCTGGCGCCTTTCCTACGAGCAGTACTTC.

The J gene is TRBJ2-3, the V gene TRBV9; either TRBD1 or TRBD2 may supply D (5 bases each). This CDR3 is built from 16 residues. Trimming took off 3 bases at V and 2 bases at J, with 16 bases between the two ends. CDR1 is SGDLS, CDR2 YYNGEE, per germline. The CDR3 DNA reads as TGTGCCAGCAGCGATCGAGGGAGTGGGGCCACAGATACGCAGTATTTT. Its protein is CASSDRGSGATDTQYF.

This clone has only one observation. The CDR3 sequence is CATSYQSSSYEQYF. The CDR3 bases are TGTGCTACCTCTTACCAGAGCAGCTCCTACGAGCAGTACTTC. The chain is built from TRBV18 and TRBJ2-7; D uncertain. CDR1 and CDR2 from the germline V gene are KGHSH and LQKENI. The CDR3 covers 14 residues. The full variable domain, completed using reference TRBV18 and TRBJ2-7, is NAGVMQNPRHLVRRRGQEARLRCSPMKGHSHVYWYRQLPEEGLKFMVYLQKENIIDESGMPKERFSAEFPKEGPSILRIQQVVRGDSAAYFCATSYQSSSYEQYFGPGTRLTVT.

The CDR3 loop is CASSGSSGYTF. CDR3 in DNA: TGTGCCAGCAGTGGAAGCAGTGGCTACACCTTC. The gene calls are TRBV2 and TRBJ1-2; D call uncertain. The germline CDR1 and CDR2 sequences are SNHLY and FYNNEI. The ends were cut back, 4 bases at V and 7 bases at J, with 7 bases in the middle. The length of the CDR3 is 11 residues.

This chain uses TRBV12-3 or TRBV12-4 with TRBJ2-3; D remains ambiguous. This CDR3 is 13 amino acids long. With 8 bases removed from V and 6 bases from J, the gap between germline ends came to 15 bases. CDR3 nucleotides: TGTGCCAGCGACTCCCCGACCGTGGATACGCAGTATTTT. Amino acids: CASDSPTVDTQYF.

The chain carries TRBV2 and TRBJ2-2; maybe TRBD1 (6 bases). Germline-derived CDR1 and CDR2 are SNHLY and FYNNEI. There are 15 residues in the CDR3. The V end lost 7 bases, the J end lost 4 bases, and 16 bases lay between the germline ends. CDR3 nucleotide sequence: TGTGCCAGCAACCAAGGGACAACCCTCACCGGGGAGCTGTTTTTT. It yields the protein CASNQGTTLTGELFF.

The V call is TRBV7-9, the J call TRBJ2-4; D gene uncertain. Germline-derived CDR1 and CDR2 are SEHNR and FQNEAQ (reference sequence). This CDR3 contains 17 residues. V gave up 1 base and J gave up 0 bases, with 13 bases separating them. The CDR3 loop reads CASSLGQASVAKNIQYF. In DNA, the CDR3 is TGTGCCAGCAGCTTAGGCCAGGCCTCTGTAGCCAAAAACATTCAGTACTTC.

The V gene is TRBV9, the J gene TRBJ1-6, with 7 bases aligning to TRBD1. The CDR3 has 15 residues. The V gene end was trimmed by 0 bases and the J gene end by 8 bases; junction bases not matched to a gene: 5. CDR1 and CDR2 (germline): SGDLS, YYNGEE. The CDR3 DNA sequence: TGTGCCAGCAGCGTAGTAGGGGGCGCGGATTCACCCCTCCACTTT. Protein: CASSVVGGADSPLHF.

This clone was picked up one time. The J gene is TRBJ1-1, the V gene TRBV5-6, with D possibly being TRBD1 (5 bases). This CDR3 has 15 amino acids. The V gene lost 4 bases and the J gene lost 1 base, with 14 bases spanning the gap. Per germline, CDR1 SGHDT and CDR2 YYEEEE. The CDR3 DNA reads TGTGCCAGCAGCCTCCCTGGGGGGAAGAACACTGAAGCTTTCTTT. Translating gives CASSLPGGKNTEAFF.

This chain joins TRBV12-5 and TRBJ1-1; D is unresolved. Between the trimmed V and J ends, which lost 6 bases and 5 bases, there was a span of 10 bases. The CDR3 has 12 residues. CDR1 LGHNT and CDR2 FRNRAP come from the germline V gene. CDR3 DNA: TGTGCTAGTGGACAACCGGGGACTGAAGCTTTCTTT. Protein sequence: CASGQPGTEAFF.

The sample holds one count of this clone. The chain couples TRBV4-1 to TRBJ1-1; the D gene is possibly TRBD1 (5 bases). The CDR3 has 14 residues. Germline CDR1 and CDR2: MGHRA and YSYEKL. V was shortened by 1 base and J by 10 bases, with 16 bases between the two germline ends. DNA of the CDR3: TGCGCCAGCAGCCAAGGGGTAGGTGGCAGGGCAGCTTTCTTT. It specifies CASSQGVGGRAAFF.

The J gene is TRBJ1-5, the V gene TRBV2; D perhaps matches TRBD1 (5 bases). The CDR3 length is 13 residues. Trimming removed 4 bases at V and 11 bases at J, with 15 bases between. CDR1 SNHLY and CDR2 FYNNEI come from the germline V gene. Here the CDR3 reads CASSGGEGRAQHF. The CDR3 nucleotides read TGTGCCAGCAGTGGGGGTGAGGGACGGGCCCAGCATTTT.

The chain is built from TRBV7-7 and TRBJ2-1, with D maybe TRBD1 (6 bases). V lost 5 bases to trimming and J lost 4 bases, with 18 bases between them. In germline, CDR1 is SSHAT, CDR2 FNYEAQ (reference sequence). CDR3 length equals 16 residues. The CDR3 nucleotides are TGTGCCAGCAGCCCCGGACAGAAAGTTTATTACAATGAGCAGTTCTTC. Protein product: CASSPGQKVYYNEQFF.

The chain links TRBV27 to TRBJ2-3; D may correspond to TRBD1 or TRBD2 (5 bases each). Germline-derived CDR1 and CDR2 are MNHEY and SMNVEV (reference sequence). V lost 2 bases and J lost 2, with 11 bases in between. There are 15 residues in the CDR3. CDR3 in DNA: TGTGCCAGCAGTTTACGTCGGGGACCCACAGATACGCAGTATTTT. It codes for CASSLRRGPTDTQYF.

The CDR3 spells CASIREGGAGTQYF. The CDR3 DNA reads TGTGCCAGCATCCGCGAAGGGGGCGCAGGTACGCAGTATTTT. The rearrangement joins TRBV27 to TRBJ2-3; TRBD1 agrees at 7 bases. This CDR3 region has 14 residues. Germline V gene data show CDR1 as MNHEY and CDR2 as SMNVEV (reference sequence). Losses at the gene ends were 7 bases for V and 8 bases for J; bases not matched to a gene: 12.

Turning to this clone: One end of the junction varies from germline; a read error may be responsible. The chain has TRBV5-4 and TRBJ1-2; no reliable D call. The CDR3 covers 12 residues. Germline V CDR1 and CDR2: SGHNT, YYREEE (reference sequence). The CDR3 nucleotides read TGTGCCAGCAGCTTGGATGTCGGTGCTATCGCCTTC. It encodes CASSLDVGAIAF.

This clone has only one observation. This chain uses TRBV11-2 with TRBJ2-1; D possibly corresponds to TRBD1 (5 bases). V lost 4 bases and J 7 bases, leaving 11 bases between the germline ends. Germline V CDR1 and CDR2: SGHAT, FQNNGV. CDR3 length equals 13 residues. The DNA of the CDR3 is TGTGCCAGCAGCTCTCAGGGTGCGAATGAGCAGTTCTTC. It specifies CASSSQGANEQFF. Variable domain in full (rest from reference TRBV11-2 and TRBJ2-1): EAGVAQSPRYKIIEKRQSVAFWCNPISGHATLYWYQQILGQGPKLLIQFQNNGVVDDSQLPKDRFSAERLKGVDSTLKIQPAKLEDSAVYLCASSSQGANEQFFGPGTRLTVL.

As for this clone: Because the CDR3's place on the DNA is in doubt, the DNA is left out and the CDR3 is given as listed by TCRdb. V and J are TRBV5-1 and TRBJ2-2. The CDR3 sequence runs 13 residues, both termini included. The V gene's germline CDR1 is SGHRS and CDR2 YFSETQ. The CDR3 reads CASSLAGDQSCFF.